A single T cell receptor beta chain is shown here with its context. TCR beta was sequenced from blood CD8+ and CD4+ T cells. Isolation of CD8+ and CD4+ T cells was performed negatively, whereas enrichment of TEMRA cells was done by FACS. The RNA input was 0.5 to 1 ug, and it was reverse transcribed with random hexamers. The amplification used immunoSEQ multiplex PCR on TCR beta CDR3; it spanned 54 Vbeta and 13 Jbeta. TCRdb re-called the immunoSEQ multiplex PCR reads with MiXCR, one entry per CDR3 protein. This repertoire shows around 300,000 distinct CDR3 sequences, 85% found once; its top ten account for 0.21%. This specimen belongs to a study of CD8 T cells in Susac syndrome. CDR1 is SGHVS, CDR2 FQNEAQ, per germline. V shed 1 base and J shed 2 bases, with 12 bases lying between them. The CDR3 runs 16 residues.

The chain combines TRBV7-8 with TRBJ2-1; perhaps TRBD2 as D (5 bases). This TCR came from a human donor with multiple sclerosis. The specimen sequenced was CD8+ T cells from PBMCs. The CDR3, as DNA: TGTGCCAGCAGCTTAGGGGCCGGGATAACCTACAATGAGCAGTTCTTC. This encodes CASSLGAGITYNEQFF.